This passage covers 20 T cell receptor beta chains from one sample sequenced in a study of early T cells in non-severe SARS-CoV-2 infection. MiXCR, applied by TCRdb to the 5' RACE reads, yields one record per CDR3 protein. The sample shows around 68,000 distinct CDR3 sequences, approximately 6.1% of them seen only once. Sequenced here: whole blood, sampled at baseline. The receptors were sampled from an adult who was a healthcare worker with PCR-confirmed SARS-CoV-2 infection or an uninfected control (not recorded which).

This clonotype was found a few times. The J gene is TRBJ2-1, the V gene TRBV20-1, with 9 nucleotides matching TRBD2. CDR1 and CDR2 from the germline V gene are DFQATT and SNEGSKA (reference sequence). This CDR3 contains 17 residues. CDR3 loop: CSAPPLWDSGRSDEQFF. Written as DNA, the CDR3 is TGCAGCGCCCCCCCACTATGGGATAGCGGGAGAAGTGATGAGCAGTTCTTC.

This clonotype was recorded many times. CDR3 protein: CASSPPGNVAYEQYF. CDR3 nucleotides: TGTGCCAGCTCACCACCGGGGAACGTTGCCTACGAGCAGTACTTC. The chain couples TRBV18 to TRBJ2-7; no clear D gene. V was trimmed by 0 bases and J by 2 bases, leaving 11 bases between them. This CDR3 region has 15 residues. Per germline, CDR1 KGHSH and CDR2 LQKENI.

The chain joins TRBV4-3 to TRBJ2-2; 9 nucleotides align to TRBD2. Unmatched junction bases numbered 3, after V lost 4 bases and J lost 0 bases. Germline CDR1 and CDR2: LGHNA and YSLEER. This CDR3 region has 16 residues. The CDR3 DNA sequence: TGCGCCAGCAGCCGTTTAGCGGGGGCGAACACCGGGGAGCTGTTTTTT. As protein: CASSRLAGANTGELFF.

This chain joins TRBV5-1 and TRBJ2-5; TRBD2 matches at 10 bases. With 3 bases clipped from V and 1 base from J, the junction kept 3 bases outside the gene matches. Germline lookup yields CDR1 SGHRS and CDR2 YFSETQ. This CDR3 spans 15 amino acids. The CDR3 nucleotides are TGCGCCAGCAGCTACGGACTAGCGGTCCAAGAGACCCAGTACTTC. It codes for CASSYGLAVQETQYF. Based on the CDR3 plus reference TRBV5-1 and TRBJ2-5, the full variable domain is KAGVTQTPRYLIKTRGQQVTLSCSPISGHRSVSWYQQTPGQGLQFLFEYFSETQRNKGNFPGRFSGRQFSNSRSEMNVSTLELGDSALYLCASSYGLAVQETQYFGPGTRLLVL.

At least ten counts were recorded for this clonotype. The chain is built from TRBV20-1 and TRBJ1-4, with unresolved D. Germline V lookup: CDR1 DFQATT, CDR2 SNEGSKA (reference sequence). The CDR3 has 14 residues. Trimming cost V 5 bases and J 8 bases, with 18 bases left between them. The CDR3 loop reads CSAHSGLPREKLFF. DNA for the CDR3: TGCAGTGCTCATAGTGGGCTCCCGAGGGAAAAACTGTTTTTT.

This clonotype has at least ten counts. The chain links TRBV19 to TRBJ2-1; D call uncertain. Trimming took off 6 bases at V and 0 bases at J, with 15 bases between the two ends. The CDR3 covers 16 residues. Germline CDR1 reads LNHDA; CDR2 reads SQIVND (reference sequence). This chain's CDR3 is CASRNWISGSYNEQFF. As DNA, the CDR3 is TGTGCCAGTAGGAATTGGATCTCAGGCTCCTACAATGAGCAGTTCTTC.

This clonotype was seen repeatedly, ten times or more. The chain has TRBV6-2 or TRBV6-3 and TRBJ2-1, with D possibly TRBD1 on 6 matching bases. Trimming left V 6 bases short and J 6 bases short, with 9 bases between. Germline CDR1 MNHEY, CDR2 SVGEGT. The CDR3 runs 12 residues. CDR3 nucleotide sequence: TGTGCCAGCAGCCAGGACAGCAATGAGCAGTTCTTC. This gives the protein CASSQDSNEQFF.

This clonotype appeared many times. The chain carries TRBV7-2 and TRBJ2-2; D remains ambiguous. V shed 1 base and J shed 5 bases, with 14 bases lying between them. This CDR3 comprises 16 residues. CDR1 is SGHTA and CDR2 is FQGNSA in the germline V gene. The CDR3 nucleotides are TGTGCCAGCAGCTTAGATGGGCTAAGGGCAACCGGGGAGCTGTTTTTT. Its protein is CASSLDGLRATGELFF.

This clonotype was seen more than once but under ten times. The chain joins TRBV4-1 to TRBJ2-7; D is undetermined. The ends were cut back, 0 bases at V and 5 bases at J, with 8 bases in the middle. Germline V gene sequence: CDR1 MGHRA, CDR2 YSYEKL. The CDR3 runs 13 residues. The CDR3 nucleotides are TGCGCCAGCAGCCAAGATTGGGGTAACGAGCAGTACTTC. It encodes CASSQDWGNEQYF.

This clonotype has only a few counts. This sequence joins TRBV18 and TRBJ2-4; 7 bases align to TRBD2. Germline V gene data show CDR1 as KGHSH and CDR2 as LQKENI. V was clipped by 1 base and J by 8 bases; unmatched bases: 20. The CDR3 consists of 19 residues. This CDR3 reads CASSPRSGLGLGGSDIQYF. As DNA, the CDR3 is TGTGCCAGCTCACCACGCTCGGGTCTAGGTCTGGGCGGGAGTGACATTCAGTACTTC. Based on the CDR3 plus reference TRBV18 and TRBJ2-4, the full variable domain is NAGVMQNPRHLVRRRGQEARLRCSPMKGHSHVYWYRQLPEEGLKFMVYLQKENIIDESGMPKERFSAEFPKEGPSILRIQQVVRGDSAAYFCASSPRSGLGLGGSDIQYFGAGTRLSVL.

This clonotype occurred many times. J is TRBJ1-4 and V is TRBV15; TRBD1 aligns across 8 bases. J lost 4 bases, V lost 3 bases, and 4 bases had no gene match. Germline V lookup: CDR1 LNHNV, CDR2 YYDKDF (reference sequence). This CDR3 is built from 15 residues. CDR3 sequence: CATSRHRGGNEKLFF. In nucleotides, the CDR3 is TGTGCCACCAGCAGGCACAGGGGGGGTAATGAAAAACTGTTTTTT.

Ten or more counts support this clonotype. The chain carries TRBV27 and TRBJ2-7; D remains ambiguous. The CDR3 covers 15 residues. CDR1 and CDR2 (germline): MNHEY, SMNVEV (reference sequence). With 5 bases removed from V and 2 bases from J, the gap between germline ends came to 16 bases. The CDR3 loop is CASSPKPQSTYEQYF. The CDR3 nucleotides are TGTGCCAGCAGTCCAAAACCCCAGAGTACCTACGAGCAGTACTTC.

The J gene is TRBJ2-3, the V gene TRBV11-2; D is unclear. Trimming removed 0 bases at V and 4 bases at J, with 5 bases between. Germline V gene data show CDR1 as SGHAT and CDR2 as FQNNGV. This CDR3 spans 13 amino acids. The CDR3 here is CASSLEVPDTQYF. CDR3 bases: TGTGCCAGCAGCTTAGAGGTCCCAGATACGCAGTATTTT.

The rearrangement links TRBV12-3 or TRBV12-4 to TRBJ1-2, with D possibly matching TRBD1 (5 bases). The germline V and J ends were trimmed by 4 bases and 6 bases, with 9 bases remaining between them. This CDR3 contains 12 residues. The CDR3 sequence: CASSSSGHGYTF. In DNA form, the CDR3 reads TGTGCCAGCAGTTCCTCGGGGCATGGCTACACCTTC.

This clonotype was seen repeatedly, ten times or more. The chain has TRBV12-3 or TRBV12-4 and TRBJ2-7; 7 bases line up with TRBD2. The CDR3 sequence is 15 residues long. J was trimmed by 2 bases and V by 5 bases; bases with no gene match: 9. The CDR3 bases are TGTGCCAGCAGTAGTACTAGCGCCCCTGCCTACGAGCAGTACTTC. It specifies CASSSTSAPAYEQYF.

This clonotype was observed at least ten times. This sequence joins TRBV5-1 and TRBJ1-3; 11 positions match TRBD1. The length of the CDR3 is 16 residues. The germline CDR1 and CDR2 sequences are SGHRS and YFSETQ. Trimming cost V 4 bases and J 6 bases; bases outside gene matches: 9. CDR3: CASSPGQGAPENTIYF. CDR3 coding DNA: TGCGCCAGCAGCCCCGGACAGGGGGCACCTGAAAACACCATATATTTT.

Only a few counts were recorded for this clonotype. The rearrangement links TRBV19 to TRBJ2-1, with TRBD2 matching 12 bases. The CDR3 length is 19 residues. Germline V gene data show CDR1 as LNHDA and CDR2 as SQIVND (reference sequence). The J segment lost 3 bases and the V segment lost 3 bases, leaving 12 bases of the junction unmatched. The CDR3 DNA reads TGTGCCAGTAGTATGGGGGGACTAGCGGGCGAGCATTACTACAATGAGCAGTTCTTC. It specifies CASSMGGLAGEHYYNEQFF.

This clonotype has more than one count but fewer than ten. The chain uses TRBV9 and TRBJ2-5; D may be TRBD2 (7 bases). The CDR3 totals 17 residues. Germline V gene data show CDR1 as SGDLS and CDR2 as YYNGEE. V lost 3 bases to trimming and J lost 5 bases, with 23 bases between them. The CDR3 loop is CASSEAVGGPTRETQYF. CDR3 sequence (DNA): TGTGCCAGCAGCGAGGCGGTCGGGGGGCCCACCCGGGAGACCCAGTACTTC.

There are many counts of this clonotype. This chain links TRBV19 with TRBJ2-4; the D gene is possibly TRBD2 (6 bases). The CDR3 covers 16 residues. Per germline, CDR1 LNHDA and CDR2 SQIVND (reference sequence). V lost 1 base, J lost 0 bases, and 10 bases lay in between. The CDR3 reads CASSIVRREAKNIQYF. CDR3 nucleotide sequence: TGTGCCAGTAGTATAGTTCGGCGGGAAGCCAAAAACATTCAGTACTTC.

This clonotype was recorded at least ten times. The gene calls are TRBV20-1 and TRBJ2-5; D may be TRBD2 (5 bases). This CDR3 comprises 13 residues. From germline, CDR1 is DFQATT and CDR2 SNEGSKA (reference sequence). The ends were cut back, 0 bases at V and 5 bases at J, with 10 bases in the middle. The CDR3: CSARDPGKETQYF. The CDR3 bases are TGCAGTGCTAGAGATCCGGGGAAGGAGACCCAGTACTTC.